A single sample gave rise to the 27 T cell receptor beta chains below, sequenced in a study of T cells in Graves' hyperthyroidism and ophthalmopathy. TCR beta CDR3 region amplification was performed from RNA transcripts. An initial round of RT-PCR targeting the TCR CDR3 relied on the HTBI primer set. TCRdb independently ran MiXCR on the multiplex PCR reads; one entry per CDR3 protein. The repertoire holds some 740,000 distinct CDR3 sequences, with around 15% as singletons. Sequences were obtained from blood. The receptors shown here come from a woman in her late teens or twenties with Graves' hyperthyroidism.

About this clonotype: The junction does not match germline at one end; this may be a read error. The gene calls are TRBV7-2 and TRBJ2-2; 9 bases fit TRBD2. This CDR3 is 14 amino acids long. CDR1 is SGHTA, CDR2 FQGNSA, per germline. The CDR3 spells CASSLVAGVGELVF. In DNA, the CDR3 is TGTGCCAGCAGCTTAGTAGCGGGAGTCGGGGAGCTGGTTTTT.

This clonotype was recorded many times. The J gene is TRBJ2-2, the V gene TRBV7-9; D is uncertain. CDR3 length: 17 residues. V dropped 4 bases and J dropped 3 bases, with 18 bases sitting between them. CDR1 and CDR2 (germline): SEHNR, FQNEAQ (reference sequence). In DNA form, the CDR3 reads TGTGCCAGCAGCTCGACCCCCCCGCGTCTTTACACCGGGGAGCTGTTTTTT. It is translated as CASSSTPPRLYTGELFF.

This clonotype was seen ten or more times. The chain carries TRBV12-3 or TRBV12-4 and TRBJ1-1, with 9 bases matching TRBD1. This CDR3 has 12 residues. V lost 7 bases and J lost 12; bases outside the gene matches: 9. Here the CDR3 reads CASIGTGIRTFF. DNA for the CDR3: TGTGCCAGCATAGGGACAGGGATAAGGACTTTCTTT.

The chain joins TRBV7-3 to TRBJ2-3; 7 bases map to TRBD2. After removal of 4 bases from V and 0 bases from J, the junction contained 7 bases not matched to a gene. The V gene's germline CDR1 is SGHTA and CDR2 FQGTGA. This CDR3 spans 16 amino acids. The CDR3 reads CASSSGGFTSTDTQYF. The DNA for the CDR3 is TGTGCCAGCAGCTCGGGAGGCTTTACTAGCACAGATACGCAGTATTTT.

The table lists this clonotype with a few counts. This chain joins TRBV27 and TRBJ2-7; 11 bases map to TRBD2. The V gene's germline CDR1 is MNHEY and CDR2 SMNVEV (reference sequence). Trimming cost V 5 bases and J 7 bases; bases outside gene matches: 7. The CDR3 is made up of 14 amino acids. CDR3 DNA sequence: TGTGCCAGCAGTACGACTAGCGGGACATGGGAGCAGTACTTC. The encoded protein is CASSTTSGTWEQYF.

This clonotype has at least ten counts. The genes are TRBV2 and TRBJ1-5, with D maybe TRBD1 (5 bases). Trimming pared 7 bases from V and 3 bases from J, leaving 13 bases between. Germline values: CDR1 SNHLY, CDR2 FYNNEI. The CDR3 is made up of 14 amino acids. CDR3 coding DNA: TGTGCCAGCAATTTAAGACAGTCCAATCAGCCCCAGCATTTT. Amino acids: CASNLRQSNQPQHF.

This clonotype was seen at least ten times. V and J are TRBV2 and TRBJ1-5; D might be TRBD1 (5 bases). CDR1 is SNHLY, CDR2 FYNNEI, per germline. This CDR3 is 12 amino acids long. V was shortened by 6 bases and J by 3 bases, with 6 bases between the two germline ends. The CDR3 protein is CASRGDNQPQHF. CDR3 nucleotide sequence: TGTGCCAGCAGAGGGGACAATCAGCCCCAGCATTTT.

This clonotype showed up many times. The genes are TRBV3-1 and TRBJ1-1; D not certain. The V end was cut by 3 bases, the J end by 1 base, with 12 bases between. This CDR3 is built from 15 residues. Germline V gene data show CDR1 as LGHDT and CDR2 as YNNKEL (reference sequence). CDR3 DNA sequence: TGTGCCAGCAGCCATTACGGCAGGTCGAACACTGAAGCTTTCTTT. This translates into CASSHYGRSNTEAFF.

The V and J genes are TRBV11-1 and TRBJ1-1, with TRBD1 matching over 8 bases. Germline-derived CDR1 and CDR2 are SGHAT and FQDESV (reference sequence). With 5 bases clipped from V and 4 bases from J, the junction kept 6 bases outside the gene matches. The CDR3 is made up of 14 amino acids. The CDR3 loop is CASSPQGASTEAFF. The CDR3 DNA is TGTGCCAGCAGCCCCCAGGGGGCAAGCACTGAAGCTTTCTTT.

This clonotype was observed at least ten times. DNA for the CDR3: TGTGCCAGCAGCTTAGCCGGGACTAAGGCTTTCTTT. It yields the protein CASSLAGTKAFF. The chain recombines TRBV7-2 with TRBJ1-1; D is perhaps TRBD1 (5 bases). CDR3 length: 12 residues. The germline gives CDR1 SGHTA, CDR2 FQGNSA. The germline V and J ends were trimmed by 0 bases and 11 bases, with 10 bases remaining between them.

Comments on this clonotype: A much larger clone sits a single nucleotide away, making a read error possible. The CDR3 region is CASSFGGSPGGLFF. The CDR3 DNA is TGTGCCAGCAGTTTCGGAGGGAGTCCCGGGGGGCTGTTTTTT. The V gene is TRBV27, the J gene TRBJ2-2, with TRBD2 as a possible D gene (6 bases). From germline, CDR1 is MNHEY and CDR2 SMNVEV (reference sequence). CDR3 length equals 14 residues.

This clonotype came up a few times. The chain recombines TRBV28 with TRBJ2-7; tentative D call: TRBD2 (6 bases). The CDR3 has 16 amino acids. Germline assignment: CDR1 MDHEN and CDR2 SYDVKM. Trimming took 1 base from V and 3 from J, leaving 16 bases between them. The CDR3 DNA is TGTGCCAGCAGTTTATCCCCTAGAGGTAGCGGCTACGAGCAGTACTTC. The encoded protein is CASSLSPRGSGYEQYF.

This chain joins TRBV20-1 and TRBJ2-7; TRBD2 aligns across 8 bases. The CDR3 has 14 residues. Germline CDR1 is DFQATT and CDR2 is SNEGSKA (reference sequence). V was pared by 5 bases and J by 3 bases, with 9 bases of the junction left unmatched. The CDR3 DNA is TGCAGTGCTCTAGGGCTAGCGGGCCACTACGAGCAGTACTTC. Its translation: CSALGLAGHYEQYF.

This clonotype was seen at least ten times. The CDR3 sequence: CAWSTGDRVNQPQHF. CDR3 in DNA: TGTGCCTGGAGTACGGGGGACAGAGTCAATCAGCCCCAGCATTTT. This rearrangement joins TRBV30 to TRBJ1-5; TRBD1 aligns across 7 bases. With V trimmed by 2 bases and J by 3 bases, 7 bases remained unmatched. The CDR3 sequence is 15 residues long. Germline loops: CDR1 GTSNPN, CDR2 SVGIG (reference sequence).

This clonotype occurred many times. The chain is built from TRBV20-1 and TRBJ2-3; D is uncertain. Germline V gives CDR1 DFQATT, CDR2 SNEGSKA (reference sequence). V lost 7 bases and J 2 bases, leaving 13 bases between the germline ends. This CDR3 contains 13 residues. The chain's CDR3 is CSGQYQNTDTQYF. The DNA of the CDR3 is TGCAGTGGGCAGTATCAGAACACAGATACGCAGTATTTT.

This clonotype was counted ten times or more. The gene calls are TRBV2 and TRBJ1-3; TRBD1 is a possible D gene (6 bases). The CDR3 runs 15 residues. V was cut by 3 bases and J by 0 bases, with 9 bases left in between. The germline CDR1 and CDR2 sequences are SNHLY and FYNNEI. In DNA form, the CDR3 reads TGTGCCAGCAGTGAGGACAGCTACTCTGGAAACACCATATATTTT. This encodes CASSEDSYSGNTIYF.

This rearrangement joins TRBV6-1 to TRBJ2-7; the match to TRBD1 covers 12 bases. The CDR3 extends over 14 amino acids. Germline V gene sequence: CDR1 MNHNS, CDR2 SASEGT. V trimming: 4 bases; J trimming: 6 bases; junction bases outside the gene matches: 4. DNA for the CDR3: TGTGCCAGCAGTGGGGGGACAGGGGGCAGCGAGCAGTACTTC. Its translation: CASSGGTGGSEQYF.

This clonotype appeared many times. This rearrangement joins TRBV6-2 or TRBV6-3 to TRBJ1-2; 7 nucleotides align to TRBD1. V lost 7 bases to trimming and J lost 5 bases; unmatched junction nucleotides: 4. Germline CDR1 is MNHEY and CDR2 is SVGEGT. The CDR3 consists of 12 residues. The CDR3 is CASIDRAYGYTF. In nucleotides, the CDR3 is TGTGCCAGCATCGACAGGGCTTATGGCTACACCTTC.

This clonotype has a count of ten or more. The chain links TRBV18 to TRBJ1-1, with D maybe TRBD1 (5 bases). Looked up from germline, CDR1 is KGHSH and CDR2 is LQKENI. The CDR3 is made up of 14 amino acids. Between the trimmed V and J ends, which lost 4 bases and 4 bases, there was a span of 13 bases. In DNA, the CDR3 is TGTGCCAGCTCACGGCCGGGGGAGTCCACTGAAGCTTTCTTT. Translating gives CASSRPGESTEAFF. Full variable domain (rest looked up from reference TRBV18 and TRBJ1-1): NAGVMQNPRHLVRRRGQEARLRCSPMKGHSHVYWYRQLPEEGLKFMVYLQKENIIDESGMPKERFSAEFPKEGPSILRIQQVVRGDSAAYFCASSRPGESTEAFFGQGTRLTVV.

The rearrangement links TRBV4-1 to TRBJ2-1, with D perhaps matching TRBD2 (6 bases). V lost 4 bases and J 2 bases, leaving 18 bases between the germline ends. This CDR3 is built from 17 residues. The germline V gene encodes CDR1 MGHRA and CDR2 YSYEKL. The CDR3 region has the DNA TGCGCCAGCAGCCGAAGCGGCGGGACTCCACCCTACAATGAGCAGTTCTTC. Encoded protein: CASSRSGGTPPYNEQFF.

At least ten counts were recorded for this clonotype. The chain is built from TRBV18 and TRBJ1-1, with D tentatively TRBD1 (6 bases). Trimming shortened V by 0 bases and J by 8 bases, and 13 bases separated the two germline ends. In germline, CDR1 is KGHSH, CDR2 LQKENI. This CDR3 comprises 14 residues. The CDR3 reads CASSPPWQGTEAFF. The CDR3 bases are TGTGCCAGCTCACCACCTTGGCAGGGGACGGAAGCTTTCTTT.

J is TRBJ2-7 and V is TRBV27; D unclear. The V gene's germline CDR1 is MNHEY and CDR2 SMNVEV (reference sequence). Trimming pared 7 bases from V and 6 bases from J, leaving 16 bases between. The CDR3 length is 13 residues. Written as DNA, the CDR3 is TGTGCCAGCACCACTCCAGCCGTCTCCGAGCAGTACTTC. The encoded protein is CASTTPAVSEQYF.

This clonotype came up once. The V and J genes are TRBV9 and TRBJ1-1; D may be TRBD1 (5 bases). The germline V and J ends were trimmed by 3 bases and 4 bases, with 16 bases remaining between them. Per the germline V gene, CDR1 is SGDLS and CDR2 is YYNGEE. The CDR3 length is 15 residues. The CDR3 is CASSGGGSAGTEAFF. The CDR3 bases are TGTGCCAGCAGCGGGGGGGGGTCGGCGGGCACTGAAGCTTTCTTT.

This clonotype was recorded many times. V usage is TRBV3-1 and J usage is TRBJ2-7, with 7 bases identical to TRBD2. Unmatched junction bases numbered 8, after V lost 0 bases and J lost 0 bases. Germline V gives CDR1 LGHDT, CDR2 YNNKEL (reference sequence). The CDR3 is 17 amino acids. CDR3 sequence: CASSQDSASGYSYEQYF. CDR3 in DNA: TGTGCCAGCAGCCAAGATTCCGCTAGCGGTTACTCCTACGAGCAGTACTTC.

This chain joins TRBV10-2 and TRBJ2-7, with D possibly TRBD1 on 6 matching bases. The V and J ends lost 4 bases and 2 bases respectively, with 12 bases between them. The germline gives CDR1 WSHSY, CDR2 SAAADI. The CDR3 is 14 residues long. This CDR3 is CASSGTDSTYEQYF. In nucleotides, the CDR3 is TGCGCCAGCAGTGGGACGGACAGCACCTACGAGCAGTACTTC.

Details on this clonotype: A read error may produce the germline difference seen at one junction end. The chain recombines TRBV19 with TRBJ1-3; unclear D gene. CDR1 and CDR2 from the germline V gene are LNHDA and SQIVND (reference sequence). This CDR3 contains 15 residues. CDR3 nucleotides: TGTGCCAGTAGTATCGGTGGGAACTCTGGAAACACCGTATATTTT. Amino acid sequence: CASSIGGNSGNTVYF. Complete variable domain (other parts from reference TRBV19 and TRBJ1-3): DGGITQSPKYLFRKEGQNVTLSCEQNLNHDAMYWYRQDPGQGLRLIYYSQIVNDFQKGDIAEGYSVSREKKESFPLTVTSAQKNPTAFYLCASSIGGNSGNTVYFGEGSWLTVV.

This clonotype was counted many times. V usage is TRBV18 and J usage is TRBJ2-3; D is unclear. The CDR3 runs to 12 residues. Germline CDR1 is KGHSH and CDR2 is LQKENI. Trimming took 2 bases from V and 5 from J, leaving 5 bases between them. The chain's CDR3 is CASSPTEDTQYF. The DNA of the CDR3 is TGTGCCAGCTCACCAACCGAAGATACGCAGTATTTT.